This T cell receptor (beta chain) was sequenced during a study of Ad26.COV2.S vaccination and SARS-CoV-2 variants (dated by TCRdb to 2020 to 2022). Regarding the complete study: Donors in the vaccine arm were drawn from COV1001, a phase I-IIa trial of Ad26.COV2.S in healthy adults that was multicentre, randomized, double-blind and placebo-controlled. Trial participants were randomized into five groups of five: low-dose or high-dose Ad26.COV2.S given once or twice, or placebo on both occasions. Investigators did not know the trial group allocation while performing experiments and assessing outcomes. Ad26.COV2.S was given intramuscularly at 5x10^10 or 1x10^11 viral particles, as a single shot or as two shots 56 days apart. The specificity and breadth of SARS-CoV-2-reactive T cell receptors after Ad26.COV2.S vaccination were assessed by TCRbeta repertoire sequencing. The TCR-sequenced set comprised around 30 samples: around 20 Ad26.COV2.S vaccine recipients, 5 placebo recipients and 8 SARS-CoV-2 convalescent individuals. Results and caveats for the whole study, not just this receptor: After vaccination, substantial breadth of spike-specific CD8+ and CD4+ T cell responses was reported. The study lacked the statistical power to compare responses across vaccine doses or regimens. Ad26.COV2.S recipients had higher spike-specific TCR breadth than placebo recipients (P = 0.0014). It was noted by the authors that total T cell responses may have been underestimated by the TCR breadth and depth analyses. Vaccine and placebo recipients had comparable non-spike TCR breadth, which fits with the vaccine containing only spike.

The treatment or condition label, as the study defines it: about 20 received Ad26.COV2.S at low or high dose, single or two shots; about 5 received placebo; per-sample allocation not given. For vaccine and placebo recipients, repertoires were sequenced using samples collected on day 63 after the first injection. In Cohort 1b, around 23 adults aged 18-55 years were enrolled at a single site in Boston, USA, between 29 July and 7 August 2020. Ad26.COV2.S was a replication-incompetent adenovirus type 26 vector expressing a prefusion-stabilized SARS-CoV-2 spike protein from the original Wuhan strain. The count of this clone is one. The target of this receptor is not known. Base quality data are lacking; no much larger clone is found one base away. The immunoSEQ Assay was used to sequence TCRbeta CDR3 regions. After extraction, genomic DNA underwent amplification by bias-controlled multiplex PCR, followed by high-throughput sequencing. The original pipeline was this. Collapsing and filtering of sequences were performed to quantify the absolute abundance of each unique TCRbeta CDR3 region. T cell fraction was estimated by normalizing TCRbeta template counts to usable DNA, with usable DNA measured through amplification of reference genes found in all nucleated cells. Repertoire TCRs were annotated as SARS-CoV-2-specific when V gene, CDR3 amino acid sequence and J gene were exactly matched to a known reactive TCR set. The reference SARS-CoV-2 TCR set was derived from MIRA and filtered for enrichment in COVID-19-positive ImmuneCODE repertoires, a step that removed public or cross-reactive TCRs. Using the MIRA antigens, annotated TCRs were further analysed by specific ORF or by position within an ORF. Breadth was defined as the number of annotated unique rearrangements divided by the total number of unique productive rearrangements, and depth was defined as the summed frequency of the annotated unique rearrangements. Two-sided Wilcoxon rank-sum tests were applied when comparing TCR breadth between groups. TCRdb limited this immuneACCESS table to in-frame rearrangements with V and J called. A share of clones is missing; checked studies link under half to unresolved V genes, and the rest is unexplained. The DNA gave D and trimming, while V, J and clone size come from that table. The sample contains some 480,000 clones, roughly nine tenths of them found a single time. The ten largest account for roughly 13% of the sample.

This material consisted of peripheral blood, taken in a trial of Ad26.COV2.S vaccine versus placebo. The receptor's source is a person aged 18 to 65 who received the Ad26.COV2.S COVID-19 vaccine or a placebo.

The CDR3 reads CASSQPGTGEKLFF. The nucleotide sequence is given as TGTGCCAGCAGTCAACCCGGGACGGGTGAAAAACTGTTTTTT. The chain uses TRBV6-6 and TRBJ1-4, and TRBD1 may be the D gene, going by 5 matching bases. V drops 5 bases and J drops 7 bases, leaving 14 bases in between. There are 14 amino acids in the CDR3, from cysteine to phenylalanine inclusive. Only the CDR3 DNA stays, 42 bases, in frame from base 1. The CDR1 and CDR2 encoded by the germline V gene (reference sequence) are MNHNY and SVGAGI.